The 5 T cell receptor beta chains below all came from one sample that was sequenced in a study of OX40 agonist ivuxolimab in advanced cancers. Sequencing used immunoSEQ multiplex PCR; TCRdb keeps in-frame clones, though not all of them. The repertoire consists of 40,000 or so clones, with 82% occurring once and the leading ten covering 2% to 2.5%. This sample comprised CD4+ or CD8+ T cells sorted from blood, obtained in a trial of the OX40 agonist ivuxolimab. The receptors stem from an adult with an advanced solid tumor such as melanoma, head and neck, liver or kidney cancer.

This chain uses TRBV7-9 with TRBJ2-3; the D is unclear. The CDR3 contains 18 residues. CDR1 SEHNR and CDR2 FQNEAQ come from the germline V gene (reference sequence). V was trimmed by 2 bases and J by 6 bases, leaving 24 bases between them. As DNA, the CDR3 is TGTGCCAGCAGCTTATTCCCCCCGCCCTTAGCCGGAGTGGATACGCAGTATTTT. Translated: CASSLFPPPLAGVDTQYF. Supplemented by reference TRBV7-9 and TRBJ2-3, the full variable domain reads DTGVSQNPRHKITKRGQNVTFRCDPISEHNRLYWYRQTLGQGPEFLTYFQNEAQLEKSRLLSDRFSAERPKGSFSTLEIQRTEQGDSAMYLCASSLFPPPLAGVDTQYFGPGTRLTVL.

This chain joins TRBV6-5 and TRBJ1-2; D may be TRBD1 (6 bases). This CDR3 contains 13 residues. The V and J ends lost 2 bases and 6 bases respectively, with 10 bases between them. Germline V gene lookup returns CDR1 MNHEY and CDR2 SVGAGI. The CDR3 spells CASSYGTNNGYTF. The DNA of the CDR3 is TGTGCCAGCAGTTACGGGACAAACAATGGCTACACCTTC.

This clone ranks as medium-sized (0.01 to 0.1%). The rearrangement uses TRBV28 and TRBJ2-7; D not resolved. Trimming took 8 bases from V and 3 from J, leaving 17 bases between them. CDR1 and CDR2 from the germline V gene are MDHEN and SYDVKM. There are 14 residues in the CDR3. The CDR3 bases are TGTGCCAGCCACCCGTTTACGGCCGACTACGAGCAGTACTTC. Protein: CASHPFTADYEQYF.

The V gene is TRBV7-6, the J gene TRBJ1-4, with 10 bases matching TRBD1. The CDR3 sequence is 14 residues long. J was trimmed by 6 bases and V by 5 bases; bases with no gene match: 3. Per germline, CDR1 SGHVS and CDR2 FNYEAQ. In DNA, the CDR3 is TGTGCCAGCAGCGTCGACAGGGGGCATGAAAAACTGTTTTTT. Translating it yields CASSVDRGHEKLFF. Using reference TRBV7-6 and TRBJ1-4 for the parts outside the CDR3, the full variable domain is GAGVSQSPRYKVTKRGQDVALRCDPISGHVSLYWYRQALGQGPEFLTYFNYEAQQDKSGLPNDRFSAERPEGSISTLTIQRTEQRDSAMYRCASSVDRGHEKLFFGSGTQLSVL.

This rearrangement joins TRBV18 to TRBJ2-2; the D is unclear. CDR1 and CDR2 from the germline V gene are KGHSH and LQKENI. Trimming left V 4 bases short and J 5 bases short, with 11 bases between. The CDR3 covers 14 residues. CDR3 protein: CASSRIRDTGELFF. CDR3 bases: TGTGCCAGCTCACGCATCAGAGATACCGGGGAGCTGTTTTTT.